This T cell receptor beta chain is drawn from a study of shared clonotypes between healthy human individuals. Note on this clone: The antigen remains unidentified.

The junction had 9 bases not matched to a gene; V was cut back by 9 bases and J by 8 bases. Germline V gene data show CDR1 as MNHEY and CDR2 as SVGAGI. The CDR3 contains 14 residues. Whole-study findings and limits: Four donors had roughly 5% of their naive CD4 clonotypes in common.

The authors' processing: Without quality scores, immunoSEQ junctional reads could not be filtered like full-length reads. The table came from immunoSEQ multiplex PCR; TCRdb's copy has only in-frame clones and leaves some out. That table furnishes V, J and clone size, whereas the DNA furnished D and trimming. The data show a few million clones, 80% to 95% seen once. The rearrangement uses TRBV6-5 and TRBJ2-3, with 12 bases matching TRBD2. The clonotype was recovered from a man in his late teens or twenties in good health. Some clones in this sample may be carry-over from other donors' samples. The sequencing sample was made of naive CD4+ T cells from PBMCs. Indicated subset: CD45RA+ positively selected. The CDR3 sequence is CASKTSGSFGTQYF. DNA for the CDR3: TGTGCCAGTAAGACTAGCGGGAGTTTTGGTACGCAGTATTTT.